Here is one TCR beta chain with its context. Clones were read by immunoSEQ multiplex PCR, and TCRdb kept only the in-frame ones, dropping some. The table records 150,000 to 200,000 clones, roughly 80% of them present only once. The data belong to a study of cytomegalovirus exposure and HLA in healthy donors. The germline CDR1 and CDR2 sequences are MNHEY and SVGAGI. V was pared by 6 bases and J by 10 bases, with 12 bases of the junction left unmatched. CDR3 length equals 14 residues. The sample taken for sequencing was PBMCs. This receptor was obtained from a young man in good health and CMV-seropositive. This rearrangement joins TRBV6-5 to TRBJ2-1; 7 bases agree with TRBD2. The CDR3 loop reads CASRNIGGSLEQFF. In DNA form, the CDR3 reads TGTGCCAGCAGAAACATCGGGGGGAGCTTAGAGCAGTTCTTC.